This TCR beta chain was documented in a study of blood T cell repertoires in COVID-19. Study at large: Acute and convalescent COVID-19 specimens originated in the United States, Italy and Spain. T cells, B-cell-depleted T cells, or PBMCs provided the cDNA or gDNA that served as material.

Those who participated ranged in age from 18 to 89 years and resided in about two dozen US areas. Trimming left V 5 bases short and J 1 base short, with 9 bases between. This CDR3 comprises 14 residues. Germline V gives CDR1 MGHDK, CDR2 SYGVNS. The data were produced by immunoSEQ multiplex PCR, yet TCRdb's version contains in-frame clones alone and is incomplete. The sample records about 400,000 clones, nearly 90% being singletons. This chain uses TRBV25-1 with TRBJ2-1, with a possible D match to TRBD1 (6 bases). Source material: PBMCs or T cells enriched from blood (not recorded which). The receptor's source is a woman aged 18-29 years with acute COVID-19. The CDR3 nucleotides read TGTGCCAGCAGTCCGAGGGGGTCCTACAATGAGCAGTTCTTC. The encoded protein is CASSPRGSYNEQFF.